This TCR beta chain was observed in a study of molecular identifiers for immune sequencing clone quantification listed by TCRdb under 2018. A note on the overall study: For a replicate experiment, RNA from approximately 20,000 or 100,000 naive CD8 T cells was divided into five aliquots, and four of the five aliquots were sequenced. The study was a methods study using CD8 T cells to benchmark molecular-identifier clustering-based TCR repertoire sequencing (MIDCIRS) and TCR RNA copy counting.

Broader findings and caveats from the paper: In CMV-specific effector cells, clones with more than 20 RNA copies accounted for over 97% of molecules, whereas in naive cells such clones accounted for under 1%. Even against a background of one million naive CD8 T cells, spiked-in Jurkat TCR RNA amounting to a single cell's worth was reported to be detectable. Highly expanded clone sizes could be underestimated if identical TCR molecules share a barcode. The naive libraries included spiked-in Jurkat TCR RNA (roughly eleven copies' worth), and this Jurkat TCR RNA is not part of the donor repertoire. When barcode sub-clustering was not used, chimeric consensus sequences inflated TCR diversity, with chimeras reaching as high as 47%. About 3.1 recovered TCR RNA copies per cell were obtained by modeling, versus about ten by digital PCR, implying a capture efficiency of 25% to 35%.

Library generation was performed with PCR. TCRdb records Illumina HiSeq 4000 as the sequencer. Bulk TCR libraries were made following a previously described method, with the TCR primers given in Table S5. Purification of total RNA was performed with the Qiagen AllPrep DNA/RNA kit. Reads from multiple sequencing runs of the same library were pooled before analysis. As for how the authors treated the data: Reads were retained only if their TCR constant sequence matched exactly, and those retained reads were trimmed to 150 nt and grouped according to their 12-nt molecular barcodes. Reads in each barcode group were sub-clustered using a 15% Levenshtein threshold, and a quality-weighted consensus sequence was built for each RNA molecule. Non-functional sequences were removed, as were lower-count sequences one edit away from another. Based on fitting two negative binomial distributions, any barcode sub-cluster with under 20% of the maximum read count was discarded. The public reads were quality trimmed at Q25 with fastp and then assembled into clones with MiXCR by TCRdb, keeping productive beta chains. Each CDR3 protein appears once, grouped with its most common genes and DNA. None of the V and J calls come from the authors' own analysis; TCRdb made them. The sample table shows about 89,000 distinct CDR3 sequences, and 19% are seen once. Roughly 0.85% of the sample is in the top ten clones.

Libraries of naive CD8 T cells were generated from roughly 21,000 to 960,000 sorted cells, with 10%, 30% or 50% of the purified RNA used. Naive CD8 T cells were FACS-sorted as CD8+CD4-CCR7+CD45RA+ on a BD FACSAria II into RLT Plus buffer. Around 10 TCR copies' worth of Jurkat RNA were spiked into about 19,000-1,100,000 naive CD8 T cell samples to test detection sensitivity. CD8 T cells were enriched with RosetteSep CD8+ T Cell Enrichment Cocktail and Ficoll-Paque, followed by ACK red cell lysis. Trimming accounts for 9 bases at V and 5 bases at J, while the number of junction bases matched to no gene is 4. The CDR3 covers 11 residues, taking in both the cysteine and the phenylalanine. The sequence is cut down to CDR3 DNA, 33 bases in frame from base 1. As encoded in the germline V gene (reference sequence), CDR1 is LNHDA while CDR2 is SQIVND. This clonotype occurred many times. Its antigen is still unknown. No much larger clone is present one base from it, and per-base qualities are unavailable.

The sequence came from a human donor in good health. Some libraries in this study had Jurkat cell RNA spiked in. The sample consisted of naive CD8+ T cells from blood, with Jurkat cell RNA spiked in. The cell subset or site label for this specimen denotes: FACS-sorted CD8+CD4-CCR7+CD45RA+ naive T cells. The sequence links TRBV19 to TRBJ2-7, with TRBD1 identical over 7 junction bases. CDR3 region: CASGQVHEQYF. In nucleotide form, the sequence is TGTGCCAGCGGACAGGTCCACGAGCAGTACTTC.